This T cell receptor (beta chain) was documented in a study of blood T cell repertoires in COVID-19. About the research overall: Nucleic acid was either cDNA or gDNA, and it came from T cells, B-cell-depleted T cells, or PBMCs.

This CDR3 has 14 amino acids. The V gene's germline CDR1 is SGHTA and CDR2 FQGNSA. Trimming shortened V by 5 bases and J by 4 bases, and 11 bases separated the two germline ends. Original handling: For nucleated cells, counts were estimated from reference gene primer amplification. The method was immunoSEQ multiplex PCR; TCRdb's version includes in-frame clones alone and lacks a portion of them. The V and J calls and the clone size are those of that table, but D and trimming were determined from the DNA. This repertoire shows 150,000 or so clones, approximately 95% found once; its top ten account for 2%. Patients at the Seattle site were enrolled during active infection and followed longitudinally.

The sequence derives from a woman aged 60-70 years with COVID-19, enrolled during active disease. Specimen: peripheral blood. The chain couples TRBV7-2 to TRBJ1-4; tentative D call: TRBD1 (6 bases). CDR3 coding DNA: TGTGCCAGCAGCGTGGACAGCCGTAATGAAAAACTGTTTTTT. This sequence encodes CASSVDSRNEKLFF.